Here is one TCR beta chain with its context. The data were obtained in a study of blood T cell repertoires in COVID-19. Study-wide background: From the United States, Italy and Spain came samples of acute and convalescent COVID-19.

Trimming took off 5 bases at V and 3 bases at J, with 10 bases between the two ends. The germline CDR1 and CDR2 sequences are MNHEY and SVGAGI. The CDR3 is 14 amino acids. In the original workflow: By means of reference gene primer amplification, nucleated cell counts were estimated. Measured with immunoSEQ multiplex PCR; TCRdb has only the in-frame clones, and not every one. The V and J calls and clone size are taken from that table; D and trimming were inferred from the DNA. The repertoire holds about 210,000 clones, with about 84% as singletons. Study members were between about 18 and 90 years old and lived in 25 or so US regions. Donors were grouped by their self-reported clinical history.

The chain couples TRBV6-5 to TRBJ2-2; possible D gene TRBD1, 5 bases. Sequencing was done on a sample of PBMCs or T cells enriched from blood (not recorded which). This TCR was sampled from a man aged 30 to 45 with acute COVID-19. The CDR3 nucleotides are TGTGCCAGCAGTAGGGGTTTGGACACCGGGGAGCTGTTTTTT. It is translated as CASSRGLDTGELFF.